Following are 25 T cell receptor beta chains from one sample sequenced in a study of cytomegalovirus exposure and HLA in healthy donors. The study ran its PCR with 60 Vbeta and 13 Jbeta primers. The table came from immunoSEQ multiplex PCR; TCRdb's copy has only in-frame clones and leaves some out. The data contain approximately 79,000 clones, 60% to 85% of them seen just once; the ten biggest clones take up 4.5% to 7%. Specimen: PBMCs. These TCRs come from a male donor in good health and CMV-seropositive.

This clone was seen a handful of times. The chain recombines TRBV4-3 with TRBJ1-4; D ambiguous. V gave up 1 base and J gave up 0 bases, with 3 bases separating them. CDR3 length equals 14 residues. Per the germline V gene, CDR1 is LGHNA and CDR2 is YSLEER. CDR3 amino acids: CASSQGATNEKLFF. For the CDR3, the DNA is TGCGCCAGCAGCCAAGGCGCAACTAATGAAAAACTGTTTTTT.

The rearrangement joins TRBV13 to TRBJ1-2; D is undetermined. This CDR3 spans 15 amino acids. CDR1 and CDR2 from the germline V gene are PRHDT and FYEKMQ (reference sequence). Trimming removed 1 base at V and 0 bases at J, with 9 bases between. The CDR3 sequence is CASSLDREANYGYTF. The CDR3 coding sequence is TGTGCCAGCAGCTTAGACCGGGAAGCTAACTATGGCTACACCTTC.

The gene calls are TRBV11-2 and TRBJ1-6; D is ambiguous. V was cut by 2 bases and J by 7 bases, with 9 bases left in between. Germline-derived CDR1 and CDR2 are SGHAT and FQNNGV. The CDR3 spans 14 residues. The chain's CDR3 is CASSLWQNNSPLHF. CDR3 bases: TGTGCCAGCAGCTTATGGCAGAACAATTCACCCCTCCACTTT.

V is TRBV11-2 and J is TRBJ1-3; tentatively, D is TRBD1 (6 bases). Germline V lookup: CDR1 SGHAT, CDR2 FQNNGV. CDR3 size: 17 residues. With 5 bases removed from V and 1 base from J, the gap between germline ends came to 18 bases. CDR3 protein: CASSRTSLGTSGNTIYF. The CDR3 DNA reads as TGTGCCAGCAGCCGGACCAGCCTAGGGACATCTGGAAACACCATATATTTT.

The J gene is TRBJ2-7, the V gene TRBV15; possible D gene TRBD1, 6 bases. V was clipped by 5 bases and J by 3 bases, with 14 bases between them. This CDR3 region has 14 residues. Germline CDR1 reads LNHNV; CDR2 reads YYDKDF (reference sequence). CDR3 residues: CATSVRDTNYEQYF. CDR3 in DNA: TGTGCCACCAGCGTAAGGGACACAAACTACGAGCAGTACTTC.

This clone came up once. This chain joins TRBV18 and TRBJ1-5, with 9 nucleotides matching TRBD1. CDR3 size: 15 residues. The V and J ends lost 4 bases and 1 base, in that order; junction bases with no gene match: 2. Germline V gene lookup returns CDR1 KGHSH and CDR2 LQKENI. The CDR3 loop reads CASSQGQGSNQPQHF. In DNA form, the CDR3 reads TGTGCCAGCTCACAGGGACAGGGAAGCAATCAGCCCCAGCATTTT.

This sequence joins TRBV6-6 and TRBJ1-2, with a tentative D call TRBD1 (6 bases). The germline V gene encodes CDR1 MNHNY and CDR2 SVGAGI (reference sequence). This CDR3 contains 14 residues. CDR3 sequence reads: CAIRAGESNYGYTF. The CDR3, as DNA: TGTGCTATTCGGGCAGGGGAGTCTAACTATGGCTACACCTTC.

The CDR3 coding sequence is TGTGCCAGCAGCTTCGCTGTGGCACAGAGTGACGCCGGGGAGCTGTTTTTT. Its protein is CASSFAVAQSDAGELFF. This chain joins TRBV7-2 and TRBJ2-2; unclear D gene. This CDR3 region has 17 residues. Trimming removed 3 bases at V and 6 bases at J, with 20 bases between. Per the germline V gene, CDR1 is SGHTA and CDR2 is FQGNSA. The full variable domain, rest sourced from reference TRBV7-2 and TRBJ2-2, is GAGVSQSPSNKVTEKGKDVELRCDPISGHTALYWYRQSLGQGLEFLIYFQGNSAPDKSGLPSDRFSAERTGGSVSTLTIQRTQQEDSAVYLCASSFAVAQSDAGELFFGEGSRLTVL.

The rearrangement joins TRBV9 to TRBJ1-2, with 7 bases lining up with TRBD1. Germline lookup yields CDR1 SGDLS and CDR2 YYNGEE. There are 14 residues in the CDR3. V gave up 4 bases and J gave up 5 bases; unmatched junction bases: 8. The chain's CDR3 is CASSPRDSRYGYTF. CDR3 coding DNA: TGTGCCAGCAGCCCACGGGACAGTAGATATGGCTACACCTTC.

CDR3 residues: CASSPRRGGGTDTQYF. CDR3 in DNA: TGTGCCAGCAGCCCACGGCGCGGGGGGGGCACAGATACGCAGTATTTT. The genes are TRBV7-9 and TRBJ2-3; 9 positions agree with TRBD2. Germline-derived CDR1 and CDR2 are SEHNR and FQNEAQ (reference sequence). The CDR3 contains 16 residues. Losses at the gene ends were 5 bases for V and 1 base for J; bases not matched to a gene: 7.

This clone has a handful of counts. The chain combines TRBV10-3 with TRBJ1-3, with no clear D. This CDR3 has 13 residues. The germline V gene has CDR1 ENHRY and CDR2 SYGVKD. Deletions cut 10 bases from V and 3 bases from J, with 13 bases between. The CDR3 DNA is TGTGCCACCAGAGGAGGGTTTGGAAACACCATATATTTT. It yields the protein CATRGGFGNTIYF.

There are a few counts of this clone. The chain combines TRBV2 with TRBJ1-4; D uncertain. CDR3 length equals 14 residues. CDR1 SNHLY and CDR2 FYNNEI come from the germline V gene. The V gene lost 6 bases and the J gene lost 3 bases, with 11 bases spanning the gap. The CDR3 sequence: CASSRQDSNEKLFF. In nucleotides, the CDR3 is TGTGCCAGCAGCCGGCAGGATTCTAATGAAAAACTGTTTTTT.

The chain carries TRBV19 and TRBJ2-3, with TRBD1 as a possible D gene (6 bases). The germline V gene has CDR1 LNHDA and CDR2 SQIVND (reference sequence). Trimming cost V 5 bases and J 2 bases, with 23 bases left between them. The CDR3 consists of 18 residues. The CDR3 nucleotides read TGTGCCAGTAGTTTCCCACGCACTCCGGGGACACACACAGATACGCAGTATTTT. Encoded protein: CASSFPRTPGTHTDTQYF.

The genes are TRBV4-2 and TRBJ2-5; no clear D gene. The CDR3 spans 15 residues. Germline V gives CDR1 LGHNA, CDR2 YNFKEQ. V lost 0 bases and J 0 bases, leaving 8 bases between the germline ends. The CDR3 DNA sequence: TGTGCCAGCAGCCAAGATTCACTCCACCAAGAGACCCAGTACTTC. It is translated as CASSQDSLHQETQYF.

The table lists this clone with a few counts. The chain combines TRBV4-3 with TRBJ2-7; 11 bases are a match to TRBD1. The germline gives CDR1 LGHNA, CDR2 YSLEER. The CDR3 length is 15 residues. The trim removed 4 bases at V and 4 bases at J, leaving 6 bases unmatched. For the CDR3, the DNA is TGCGCCAGCAGCCCGTCGGGGACAGGGGGTTACGAGCAGTACTTC. As protein: CASSPSGTGGYEQYF.

This clone is medium-sized. The V gene is TRBV25-1, the J gene TRBJ2-1, with 7 nucleotides matching TRBD1. The CDR3 extends over 18 amino acids. After removal of 1 base from V and 0 bases from J, the junction contained 9 bases not matched to a gene. Germline V gives CDR1 MGHDK, CDR2 SYGVNS. In DNA form, the CDR3 reads TGTGCCAGCAGTGAATCCCACAGGGGACGAAGCTCCTACAATGAGCAGTTCTTC. Protein: CASSESHRGRSSYNEQFF.

This clone was picked up a small number of times. The CDR3 sequence: CASSFEGETQYF. The CDR3 nucleotides are TGTGCCAGCAGCTTCGAGGGAGAGACCCAGTACTTC. The chain recombines TRBV5-4 with TRBJ2-5, with D possibly being TRBD2 (5 bases). V lost 2 bases to trimming and J lost 4 bases, with 6 bases between them. CDR3 size: 12 residues. Germline lookup yields CDR1 SGHNT and CDR2 YYREEE (reference sequence).

V is TRBV9 and J is TRBJ1-6; no clear D gene. The CDR3 is 13 amino acids. The germline V gene encodes CDR1 SGDLS and CDR2 YYNGEE. Trimming removed 4 bases from V and 9 bases from J, with 11 bases in between. The CDR3 DNA follows: TGTGCCAGCAGCTTCCCGGGTGGTTCACCCCTCCACTTT. Residues: CASSFPGGSPLHF.

CDR3 sequence: CASSGRQALNQPQHF. CDR3 nucleotides: TGTGCCAGCTCGGGGAGACAGGCACTCAATCAGCCCCAGCATTTT. The chain employs TRBV18 and TRBJ1-5; TRBD1 might be the D (6 bases). The CDR3 is 15 residues long. With 6 bases removed from V and 3 bases from J, the gap between germline ends came to 15 bases. Germline assignment: CDR1 KGHSH and CDR2 LQKENI.

V gene TRBV2 combines with J gene TRBJ2-3; TRBD2 agrees at 7 bases. The CDR3 is made up of 12 amino acids. Germline V gene lookup returns CDR1 SNHLY and CDR2 FYNNEI. Trimming at V came to 10 bases and at J to 2 bases, leaving 3 bases not matched to a gene. CDR3 in amino acids: CATRGVTDTQYF. The CDR3 DNA reads as TGTGCCACTCGGGGGGTCACAGATACGCAGTATTTT. The whole variable domain, filled in from reference TRBV2 and TRBJ2-3, reads EPEVTQTPSHQVTQMGQEVILRCVPISNHLYFYWYRQILGQKVEFLVSFYNNEISEKSEIFDDQFSVERPDGSNFTLKIRSTKLEDSAMYFCATRGVTDTQYFGPGTRLTVL.

The rearrangement joins TRBV12-5 to TRBJ1-2, with 11 nucleotides matching TRBD1. Germline V gene lookup returns CDR1 LGHNT and CDR2 FRNRAP. This CDR3 is 18 amino acids long. V dropped 5 bases and J dropped 3; count of bases not matched to a gene: 14. CDR3 sequence: CASGPSGQGAKADYGYTF. CDR3 nucleotide sequence: TGTGCTAGTGGTCCATCAGGACAGGGGGCAAAAGCAGACTATGGCTACACCTTC.

The V gene is TRBV5-4, the J gene TRBJ1-2; D is uncertain. The V gene lost 3 bases and the J gene lost 8 bases, with 20 bases spanning the gap. The CDR3 has 15 residues. From germline, CDR1 is SGHNT and CDR2 YYREEE (reference sequence). The CDR3 spells CASSSSPFTAWGYTF. In nucleotides, the CDR3 is TGTGCCAGCAGCTCGTCCCCCTTCACTGCCTGGGGCTACACCTTC.

The V and J genes are TRBV6-5 and TRBJ1-2, with D perhaps TRBD1 (5 bases). Germline V lookup: CDR1 MNHEY, CDR2 SVGAGI. Trimming removed 3 bases at V and 2 bases at J, with 16 bases between. The CDR3 loop spans 16 amino acids. For the CDR3, the DNA is TGTGCCAGCAGTTATGGGGGGATCGGGGGAAACTATGGCTACACCTTC. Amino acids: CASSYGGIGGNYGYTF.

This sequence joins TRBV11-2 and TRBJ1-6; perhaps TRBD1 as D (5 bases). CDR3 length equals 14 residues. CDR1 and CDR2 (germline): SGHAT, FQNNGV. Deletions cut 4 bases from V and 14 bases from J, with 18 bases between. CDR3 nucleotide sequence: TGTGCCAGCAGCTGGGGACTTCCCGGTGGCACCCTCCACTTT. This sequence encodes CASSWGLPGGTLHF. Variable domain in full (rest from reference TRBV11-2 and TRBJ1-6): EAGVAQSPRYKIIEKRQSVAFWCNPISGHATLYWYQQILGQGPKLLIQFQNNGVVDDSQLPKDRFSAERLKGVDSTLKIQPAKLEDSAVYLCASSWGLPGGTLHFGNGTRLTVT.

This clone appeared a single time. The chain uses TRBV7-9 and TRBJ2-1; 7 bases match TRBD1. The CDR3 totals 13 residues. The trim removed 3 bases at V and 10 bases at J, leaving 6 bases unmatched. Germline-derived CDR1 and CDR2 are SEHNR and FQNEAQ (reference sequence). The DNA for the CDR3 is TGTGCCAGCAGCTTGTTGTGGGGACAGGAGCAGTTCTTC. This gives the protein CASSLLWGQEQFF.